These 10 T cell receptor beta chains were all obtained from the same sample, sequenced in a study of human T cells and chemical hapten exposure. Time point denoted: patch test 2, 6 weeks after DPC sensitization. Treatment indicated: therapeutic diphenylcyclopropenone sensitization with weekly scalp DPC. TCRdb processed the RACE reads anew with MiXCR; each CDR3 protein has one entry. The sample yields more than 75,000 distinct CDR3 sequences, 7% to 10% seen once. The sequenced sample was whole blood, obtained in connection with sensitization to the hapten diphenylcyclopropenone (DPC). These receptors all stem from a woman aged 40 to 50 with alopecia areata. Some clones in this sample may be carry-over from other donors' samples.

The table lists this clonotype with a few counts. The chain's CDR3 is CASSPGLAGAKEQFF. The CDR3 DNA reads as TGTGCCAGCTCACCGGGACTAGCGGGGGCGAAAGAGCAGTTCTTC. The gene calls are TRBV18 and TRBJ2-1, with 14 positions matching TRBD2. The length of the CDR3 is 15 residues. The V segment lost 3 bases and the J segment 10 bases; nucleotides outside the gene matches: 5. Germline V gene data show CDR1 as KGHSH and CDR2 as LQKENI.

This clonotype was seen more than once but under ten times. The chain links TRBV6-5 to TRBJ1-3, with 12 bases matching TRBD1. The CDR3 runs to 16 residues. CDR1 is MNHEY and CDR2 is SVGAGI in the germline V gene. V was pared by 2 bases and J by 4 bases, with 3 bases of the junction left unmatched. The DNA for the CDR3 is TGTGCCAGCAGTTACGGGACAGGGGGCGTCGGAAACACCATATATTTT. Translating it yields CASSYGTGGVGNTIYF.

This clonotype was observed at least ten times. The CDR3 here is CSVEVPDVYEQYF. The CDR3 region has the DNA TGCAGCGTTGAAGTTCCGGATGTCTACGAGCAGTACTTC. The chain links TRBV29-1 to TRBJ2-7, with unresolved D. This CDR3 has 13 residues. The V gene lost 1 base and the J gene lost 3 bases, with 10 bases spanning the gap. CDR1 SQVTM and CDR2 ANQGSEA come from the germline V gene.

This clonotype was observed at least ten times. The gene calls are TRBV6-2 or TRBV6-3 and TRBJ2-1; D is unclear. Trimming shortened V by 0 bases and J by 12 bases, and 15 bases separated the two germline ends. The CDR3 has 14 amino acids. Germline lookup yields CDR1 MNHEY and CDR2 SVGEGT. CDR3 nucleotides: TGTGCCAGCAGTTACTCGAAGGTTTCCGTCGGGCAGTTCTTC. Amino acids: CASSYSKVSVGQFF.

This clonotype was detected ten times or more. The rearrangement links TRBV6-6 to TRBJ1-2; 9 nucleotides align to TRBD1. V shed 6 bases and J 8 bases; nucleotides not matched to a gene: 7. Germline V gene lookup returns CDR1 MNHNY and CDR2 SVGAGI (reference sequence). The CDR3 runs to 13 residues. The CDR3 protein is CASRGQGLNGYTF. The DNA for the CDR3 is TGTGCCAGCAGGGGACAGGGACTTAACGGCTACACCTTC.

The chain employs TRBV6-2 or TRBV6-3 and TRBJ1-1; D is undetermined. Germline V gene data show CDR1 as MNHEY and CDR2 as SVGEGT. V was pared by 6 bases and J by 0 bases, with 8 bases between. The CDR3 consists of 13 residues. The CDR3 region has the DNA TGTGCCAGCAGGGCACAAATGAACACTGAAGCTTTCTTT. Its protein is CASRAQMNTEAFF.

This clonotype appeared a few times. The chain is built from TRBV29-1 and TRBJ2-5; 8 bases map to TRBD2. The J segment lost 3 bases and the V segment lost 4 bases, leaving 7 bases of the junction unmatched. CDR3 size: 14 residues. Germline V gene lookup returns CDR1 SQVTM and CDR2 ANQGSEA. This CDR3 is CSVGEGSGEETQYF. In nucleotides, the CDR3 is TGCAGCGTTGGGGAGGGTAGCGGGGAAGAGACCCAGTACTTC.

This clonotype has only a few counts. The chain has TRBV12-3 or TRBV12-4 and TRBJ1-6; no clear D gene. This CDR3 has 15 residues. The V and J ends lost 1 base and 7 bases respectively, with 11 bases between them. As DNA, the CDR3 is TGTGCCAGCAGTTTAGAAGGCCGTTCGAATTCACCCCTCCACTTT. This encodes CASSLEGRSNSPLHF.

This clonotype was detected ten times or more. The genes are TRBV5-1 and TRBJ1-2; D remains unclear. CDR3 length: 13 amino acids. V was pared by 5 bases and J by 5 bases, with 13 bases between. Germline values: CDR1 SGHRS, CDR2 YFSETQ. CDR3 bases: TGCGCCAGCAGGCCCCTGGACGGGTATGGCTACACCTTC. Its translation: CASRPLDGYGYTF.

CDR3 region: CSATPRHPFSNQPQHF. The CDR3 bases are TGCAGTGCTACCCCTAGGCACCCGTTTAGCAATCAGCCCCAGCATTTT. This sequence joins TRBV20-1 and TRBJ1-5; D unclear. Trimming shortened V by 4 bases and J by 0 bases, and 16 bases separated the two germline ends. CDR1 is DFQATT, CDR2 SNEGSKA, per germline (reference sequence). There are 16 residues in the CDR3.